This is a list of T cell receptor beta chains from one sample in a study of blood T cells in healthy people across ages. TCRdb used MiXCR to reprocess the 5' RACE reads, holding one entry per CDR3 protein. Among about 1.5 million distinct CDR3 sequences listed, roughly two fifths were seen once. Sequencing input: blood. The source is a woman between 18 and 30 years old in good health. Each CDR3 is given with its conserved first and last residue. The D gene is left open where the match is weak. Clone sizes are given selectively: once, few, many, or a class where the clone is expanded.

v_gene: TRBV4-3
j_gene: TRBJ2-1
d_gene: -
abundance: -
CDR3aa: CASSRLRDLTNEQFF
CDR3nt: TGCGCCAGCAGCCGTCTGCGAGATCTTACCAATGAGCAGTTCTTC

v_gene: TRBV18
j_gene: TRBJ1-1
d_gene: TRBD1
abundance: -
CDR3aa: CASSPVTGRSGTEAFF
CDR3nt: TGTGCCAGCTCACCGGTGACAGGGAGGTCGGGCACTGAAGCTTTCTTT

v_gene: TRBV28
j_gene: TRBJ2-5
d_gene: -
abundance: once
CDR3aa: CASSSIGGGKETQYF
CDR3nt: TGTGCCAGCAGTTCCATCGGGGGTGGAAAAGAGACCCAGTACTTC

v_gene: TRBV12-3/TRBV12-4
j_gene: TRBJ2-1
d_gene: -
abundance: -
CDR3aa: CATAGASYNEQFF
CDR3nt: TGTGCAACCGCGGGGGCGTCCTACAATGAGCAGTTCTTC

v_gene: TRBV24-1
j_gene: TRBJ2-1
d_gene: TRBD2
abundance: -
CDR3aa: CATSVGGDNEQFF
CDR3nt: TGTGCCACCAGTGTGGGGGGGGACAATGAGCAGTTCTTC

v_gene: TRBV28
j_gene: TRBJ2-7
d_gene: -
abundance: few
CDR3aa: CASRKTNEQYF
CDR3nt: TGTGCCAGCAGGAAAACAAACGAGCAGTACTTC

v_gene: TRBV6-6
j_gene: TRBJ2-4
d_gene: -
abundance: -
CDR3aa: CASSDSRETKNIQYF
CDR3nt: TGTGCCAGCAGCGATTCTCGGGAGACCAAAAACATTCAGTACTTC

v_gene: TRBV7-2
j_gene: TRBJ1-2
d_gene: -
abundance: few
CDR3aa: CASSLRQISYGYTF
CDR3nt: TGTGCCAGCAGCCTCCGACAGATTAGCTATGGCTACACCTTC

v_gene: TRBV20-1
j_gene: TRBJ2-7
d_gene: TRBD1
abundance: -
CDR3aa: CSARDPRQGAYSYEQYF
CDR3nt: TGCAGTGCTAGAGATCCTAGACAGGGAGCCTACTCCTACGAGCAGTACTTC

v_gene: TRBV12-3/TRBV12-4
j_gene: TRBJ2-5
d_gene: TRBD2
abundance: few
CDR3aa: CASSVAGASSETQYF
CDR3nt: TGTGCCAGCAGCGTAGCGGGGGCAAGCTCAGAGACCCAGTACTTC

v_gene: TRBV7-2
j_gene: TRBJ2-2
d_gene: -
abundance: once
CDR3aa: CASSFGPRTNTGELFF
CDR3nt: TGTGCCAGCAGCTTCGGACCGCGCACTAACACCGGGGAGCTGTTTTTT

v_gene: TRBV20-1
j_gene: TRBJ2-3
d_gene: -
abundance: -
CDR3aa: CSAPLRGHRTDTQYF
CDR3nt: TGCAGTGCCCCCCTTCGAGGACATCGCACAGATACGCAGTATTTT

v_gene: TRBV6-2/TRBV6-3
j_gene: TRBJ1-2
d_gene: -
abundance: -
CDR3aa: CASTGLRYGYTF
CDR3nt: TGTGCCAGCACAGGGCTCCGCTATGGCTACACCTTC

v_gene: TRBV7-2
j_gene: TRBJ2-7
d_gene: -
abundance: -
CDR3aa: CASSLVDNPGYEQYF
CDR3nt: TGTGCCAGCAGCTTAGTAGATAACCCCGGCTACGAGCAGTACTTC

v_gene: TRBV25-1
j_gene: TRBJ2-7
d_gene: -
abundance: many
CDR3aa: CASSNQGRSEQYF
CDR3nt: TGTGCCAGCAGTAACCAGGGGAGGAGCGAGCAGTACTTC

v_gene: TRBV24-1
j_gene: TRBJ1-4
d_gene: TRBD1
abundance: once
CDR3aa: CATSDSGQGADEKLFF
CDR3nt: TGTGCCACCAGTGATTCGGGACAGGGGGCCGATGAAAAACTGTTTTTT

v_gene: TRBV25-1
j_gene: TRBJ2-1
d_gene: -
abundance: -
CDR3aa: CASKGLEQFF
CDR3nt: TGTGCCAGCAAGGGGCTCGAGCAGTTCTTC

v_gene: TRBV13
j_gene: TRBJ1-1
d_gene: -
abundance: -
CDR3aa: CASSQIGAEAFF
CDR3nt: TGTGCCAGCAGTCAAATCGGCGCTGAAGCTTTCTTT

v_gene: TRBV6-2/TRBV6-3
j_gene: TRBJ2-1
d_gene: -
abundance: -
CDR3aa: CASRDNDRLVGIGNEQFF
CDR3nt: TGTGCCAGCAGGGACAACGACCGACTAGTGGGTATTGGCAATGAGCAGTTCTTC

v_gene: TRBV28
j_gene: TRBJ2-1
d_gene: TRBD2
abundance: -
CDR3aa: CASSSGVAGANYNEQFF
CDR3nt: TGTGCCAGCAGTTCGGGGGTAGCGGGAGCCAACTACAATGAGCAGTTCTTC

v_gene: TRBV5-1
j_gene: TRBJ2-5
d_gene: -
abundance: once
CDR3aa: CASSSRPGSQETQYF
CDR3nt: TGCGCCAGCAGCTCGAGACCGGGAAGCCAAGAGACCCAGTACTTC

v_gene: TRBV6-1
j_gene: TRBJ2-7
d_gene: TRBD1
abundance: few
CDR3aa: CASSEAGTAKYEQYF
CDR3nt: TGTGCCAGCAGTGAAGCGGGGACAGCTAAATACGAGCAGTACTTC

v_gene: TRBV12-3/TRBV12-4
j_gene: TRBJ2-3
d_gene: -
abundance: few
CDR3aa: CASSFGGGSADTQYF
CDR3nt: TGTGCCAGCAGTTTCGGGGGAGGTAGCGCAGATACGCAGTATTTT

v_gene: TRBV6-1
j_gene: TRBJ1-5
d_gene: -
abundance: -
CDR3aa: CASSESWGSNQPQHF
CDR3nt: TGTGCCAGCAGTGAGTCGTGGGGTAGCAATCAGCCCCAGCATTTT

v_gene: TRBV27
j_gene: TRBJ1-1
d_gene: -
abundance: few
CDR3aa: CASSLSPARVEAFF
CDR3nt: TGTGCCAGCAGTTTATCTCCAGCCAGGGTTGAAGCTTTCTTT

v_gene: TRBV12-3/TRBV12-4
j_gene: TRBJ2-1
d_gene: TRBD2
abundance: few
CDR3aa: CASTGLLAGSPQSSYNEQFF
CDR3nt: TGTGCCAGCACCGGTCTATTAGCGGGTAGTCCTCAAAGCTCCTACAATGAGCAGTTCTTC

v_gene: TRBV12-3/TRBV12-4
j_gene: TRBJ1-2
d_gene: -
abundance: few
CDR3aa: CASSRGGDGYTF
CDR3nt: TGTGCCAGCAGTCGGGGCGGTGATGGCTACACCTTC

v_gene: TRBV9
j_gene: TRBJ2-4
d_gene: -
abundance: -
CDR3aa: CASSAEGGNIQYF
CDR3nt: TGTGCCAGCAGCGCGGAAGGCGGAAACATTCAGTACTTC

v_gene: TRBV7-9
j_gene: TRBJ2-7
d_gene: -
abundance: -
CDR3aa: CDSSLERQNNEQYF
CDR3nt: TGTGACAGCAGCTTAGAGCGACAGAATAATGAGCAGTACTTC

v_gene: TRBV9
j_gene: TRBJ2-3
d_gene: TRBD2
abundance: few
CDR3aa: CASSVGMAGVDTQYF
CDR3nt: TGTGCCAGCAGCGTAGGAATGGCGGGAGTAGATACGCAGTATTTT

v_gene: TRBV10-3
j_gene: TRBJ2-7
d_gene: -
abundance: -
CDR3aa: CAIGSTGNEQYF
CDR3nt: TGTGCCATCGGTTCGACAGGCAACGAGCAGTACTTC

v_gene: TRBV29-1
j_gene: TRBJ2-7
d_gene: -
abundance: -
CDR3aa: CSVVQGNSYEQYF
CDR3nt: TGCAGCGTTGTACAGGGCAACTCCTACGAGCAGTACTTC

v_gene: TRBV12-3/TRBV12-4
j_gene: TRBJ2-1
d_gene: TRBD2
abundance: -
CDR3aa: CATGLAGLGEQFF
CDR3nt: TGTGCCACGGGACTAGCGGGATTGGGGGAGCAGTTCTTC

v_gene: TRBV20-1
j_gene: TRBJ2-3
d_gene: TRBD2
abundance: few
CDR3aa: CSARGDYLGLVDTQYF
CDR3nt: TGCAGTGCTAGGGGGGACTACCTCGGGTTGGTTGATACGCAGTATTTT

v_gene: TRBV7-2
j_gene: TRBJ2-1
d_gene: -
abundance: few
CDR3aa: CASSTLGAVGYNEQFF
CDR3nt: TGTGCCAGCAGCACACTGGGGGCTGTCGGCTACAATGAGCAGTTCTTC

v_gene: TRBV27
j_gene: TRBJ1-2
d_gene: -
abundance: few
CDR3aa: CASSFTGHGYGYTF
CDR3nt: TGTGCCAGCAGTTTTACCGGGCATGGCTATGGCTACACCTTC

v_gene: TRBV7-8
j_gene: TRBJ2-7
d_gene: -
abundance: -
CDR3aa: CASSFLLQGIYEQYF
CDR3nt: TGTGCCAGCAGCTTTCTATTACAGGGAATCTACGAGCAGTACTTC

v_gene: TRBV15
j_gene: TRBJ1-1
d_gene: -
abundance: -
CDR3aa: CATSRGFGQNQAGAFF
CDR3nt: TGTGCCACCAGCAGAGGGTTCGGACAGAACCAAGCAGGGGCTTTCTTT

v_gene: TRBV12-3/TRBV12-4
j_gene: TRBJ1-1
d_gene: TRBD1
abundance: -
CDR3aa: CASSVRQGYTEAFF
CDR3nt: TGTGCCAGCAGTGTCAGACAGGGTTATACTGAAGCTTTCTTT

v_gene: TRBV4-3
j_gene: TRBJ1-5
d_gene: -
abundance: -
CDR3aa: CASSQDPGREEPQHF
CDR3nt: TGCGCCAGCAGCCAAGATCCAGGGAGGGAAGAGCCCCAGCATTTT

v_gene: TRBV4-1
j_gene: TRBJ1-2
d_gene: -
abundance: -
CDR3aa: CASSPQEGQIYGYTF
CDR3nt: TGCGCCAGCAGCCCCCAAGAGGGCCAGATCTATGGCTACACCTTC

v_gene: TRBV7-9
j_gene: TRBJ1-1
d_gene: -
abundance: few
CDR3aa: CASSTSQGNTEAFF
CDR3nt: TGTGCCAGCAGCACGTCACAGGGGAACACTGAAGCTTTCTTT

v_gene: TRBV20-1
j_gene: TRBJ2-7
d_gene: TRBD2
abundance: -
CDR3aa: CSAASGEPYEQYF
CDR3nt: TGCAGTGCTGCCAGCGGGGAACCCTACGAGCAGTACTTC

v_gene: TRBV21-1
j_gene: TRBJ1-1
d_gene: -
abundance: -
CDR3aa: CASSTYKAGTEAFF
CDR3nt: TGTGCCAGCAGCACCTACAAGGCTGGGACTGAAGCTTTCTTT

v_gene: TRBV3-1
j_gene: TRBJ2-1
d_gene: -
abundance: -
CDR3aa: CASSRTNPRSDRKQFF
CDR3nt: TGTGCCAGCAGCCGAACGAACCCCCGTAGCGATCGTAAGCAGTTCTTC

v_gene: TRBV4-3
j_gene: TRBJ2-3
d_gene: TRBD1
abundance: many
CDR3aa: CASSQEQGSTDTQYF
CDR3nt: TGCGCCAGCAGCCAAGAACAGGGGAGCACAGATACGCAGTATTTT

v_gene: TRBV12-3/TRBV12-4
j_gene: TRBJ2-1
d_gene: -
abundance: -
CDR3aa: CASSLVEPDYNEQFF
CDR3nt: TGTGCCAGCAGTTTAGTGGAGCCGGACTACAATGAGCAGTTCTTC

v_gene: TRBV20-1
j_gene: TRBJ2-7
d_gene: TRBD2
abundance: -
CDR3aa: CSARDLGRAGRYEQYF
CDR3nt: TGCAGTGCTAGGGACCTAGGACGAGCGGGGAGGTACGAGCAGTACTTC

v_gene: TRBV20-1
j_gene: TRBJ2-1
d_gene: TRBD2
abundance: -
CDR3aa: CSASGLKRGDSYNEQFF
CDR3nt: TGCAGTGCTAGTGGACTTAAGCGGGGGGACTCCTACAATGAGCAGTTCTTC